This is a list of T cell receptor beta chains from one sample in a study of blood T cell repertoires in COVID-19. Method: immunoSEQ multiplex PCR; TCRdb's copy keeps in-frame clones and lacks some. The table shows 330,000 or so clones, with around 90% occurring only once. Input material: PBMCs or T cells enriched from blood (not recorded which). The origin of the receptors is a woman younger than 45 who had recovered from COVID-19. The CDR3 runs from the conserved cysteine through the conserved F or W. Each record gives: J gene, D gene, clone size, V gene, CDR3 protein, CDR3 DNA. The D gene is left open where the match is weak. Clone size appears in some rows only: once, few, many, or a class for an expanded clone.

J gene: TRBJ1-2; D gene: -; clone size: -; V gene: TRBV7-8; CDR3 protein: CASSSERGTNTYGYTF; CDR3 DNA: TGTGCCAGCAGCTCCGAGAGGGGGACTAACACCTATGGCTACACCTTC
J gene: TRBJ1-6; D gene: -; clone size: -; V gene: TRBV6-2/TRBV6-3; CDR3 protein: CASSYSVLHSPLHF; CDR3 DNA: TGTGCCAGCAGTTACTCGGTCCTACATTCACCCCTCCACTTT
J gene: TRBJ2-3; D gene: TRBD2; clone size: once; V gene: TRBV5-4; CDR3 protein: CASSPGLAGARDTQYF; CDR3 DNA: TGTGCCAGCAGCCCTGGACTAGCGGGAGCTAGAGATACGCAGTATTTT
J gene: TRBJ2-3; D gene: -; clone size: few; V gene: TRBV30; CDR3 protein: CAWSVRGQNTDTQYF; CDR3 DNA: TGTGCCTGGAGTGTACGGGGTCAAAACACAGATACGCAGTATTTT
J gene: TRBJ2-3; D gene: -; clone size: once; V gene: TRBV19; CDR3 protein: CASRNLGQSSTDTQYF; CDR3 DNA: TGTGCCAGTAGAAATCTTGGACAGAGCAGCACAGATACGCAGTATTTT
J gene: TRBJ2-1; D gene: -; clone size: -; V gene: TRBV7-2; CDR3 protein: CASSLRRAGHEQFF; CDR3 DNA: TGTGCCAGCAGCTTAAGGAGAGCGGGCCATGAGCAGTTCTTC
J gene: TRBJ2-3; D gene: -; clone size: -; V gene: TRBV7-9; CDR3 protein: CASSTHRVDTQYF; CDR3 DNA: TGTGCCAGCAGCACACACAGGGTTGATACGCAGTATTTT
J gene: TRBJ1-6; D gene: -; clone size: -; V gene: TRBV5-4; CDR3 protein: CASSDNRLSYNSPLHF; CDR3 DNA: TGTGCCAGCAGCGATAACAGGTTATCTTATAATTCACCCCTCCACTTT
J gene: TRBJ2-3; D gene: TRBD2; clone size: -; V gene: TRBV25-1; CDR3 protein: CASSLGGRDTQYF; CDR3 DNA: TGTGCCAGCAGTCTCGGGGGGAGGGATACGCAGTATTTT
J gene: TRBJ2-3; D gene: TRBD2; clone size: once; V gene: TRBV7-9; CDR3 protein: CASSNSGGHHASTDTQYF; CDR3 DNA: TGTGCCAGCAGCAATAGCGGGGGACACCACGCGAGCACAGATACGCAGTATTTT
J gene: TRBJ1-2; D gene: -; clone size: -; V gene: TRBV20-1; CDR3 protein: CSASPKSGYTF; CDR3 DNA: TGCAGTGCTAGTCCCAAGAGTGGCTACACCTTC
J gene: TRBJ2-1; D gene: TRBD2; clone size: -; V gene: TRBV11-2; CDR3 protein: CASSKYPGLAGQQRGEQFF; CDR3 DNA: TGTGCCAGCAGCAAATACCCGGGACTAGCGGGCCAACAACGGGGTGAGCAGTTCTTC
J gene: TRBJ2-5; D gene: -; clone size: -; V gene: TRBV6-2/TRBV6-3; CDR3 protein: CASSYWEGDQETQYF; CDR3 DNA: TGTGCCAGCAGTTACTGGGAGGGGGACCAAGAGACCCAGTACTTC
J gene: TRBJ1-1; D gene: -; clone size: -; V gene: TRBV11-3; CDR3 protein: CASSFLTGRQAFF; CDR3 DNA: TGTGCCAGCAGCTTTTTAACAGGCCGCCAAGCTTTCTTT
J gene: TRBJ2-1; D gene: -; clone size: -; V gene: TRBV9; CDR3 protein: CASSATGLGSNEQFF; CDR3 DNA: TGTGCCAGCAGCGCCACAGGGTTAGGGTCCAATGAGCAGTTCTTC
J gene: TRBJ1-3; D gene: -; clone size: -; V gene: TRBV6-5; CDR3 protein: CASSYSQGTSGNTIYF; CDR3 DNA: TGTGCCAGCAGTTACTCGCAGGGTACCTCTGGAAACACCATATATTTT
J gene: TRBJ1-1; D gene: TRBD1; clone size: -; V gene: TRBV5-6; CDR3 protein: CASSTPGGPNTEAFF; CDR3 DNA: TGTGCCAGCAGCACGCCAGGGGGGCCGAACACTGAAGCTTTCTTT
J gene: TRBJ1-4; D gene: TRBD1; clone size: -; V gene: TRBV5-4; CDR3 protein: CASSFNRGINEKLFF; CDR3 DNA: TGTGCCAGCAGCTTTAACAGGGGAATTAATGAAAAACTGTTTTTT
J gene: TRBJ1-2; D gene: -; clone size: -; V gene: TRBV6-5; CDR3 protein: CASNPDRNYGYTF; CDR3 DNA: TGTGCCAGCAACCCCGACAGAAACTATGGCTACACCTTC
J gene: TRBJ2-3; D gene: -; clone size: -; V gene: TRBV28; CDR3 protein: CASSLRVDTQYF; CDR3 DNA: TGTGCCAGCAGCCTCCGGGTTGATACGCAGTATTTT
J gene: TRBJ2-7; D gene: TRBD1; clone size: few; V gene: TRBV5-1; CDR3 protein: CASRPGTGLYEQYF; CDR3 DNA: TGCGCCAGCAGACCTGGGACAGGGCTCTACGAGCAGTACTTC
J gene: TRBJ2-3; D gene: -; clone size: -; V gene: TRBV5-1; CDR3 protein: CASSLGLPTDTQYF; CDR3 DNA: TGCGCCAGCAGCTTGGGGCTTCCCACAGATACGCAGTATTTT
J gene: TRBJ2-3; D gene: TRBD2; clone size: -; V gene: TRBV9; CDR3 protein: CASGLAGSTDTQYF; CDR3 DNA: TGTGCCAGCGGGCTAGCGGGGAGCACAGATACGCAGTATTTT
J gene: TRBJ2-1; D gene: TRBD1; clone size: -; V gene: TRBV5-1; CDR3 protein: CASSLAPGGNYNEQFF; CDR3 DNA: TGCGCCAGCAGCTTGGCCCCAGGGGGCAACTACAATGAGCAGTTCTTC